The 22 T cell receptor beta chains in this list originate from one sample, sequenced in a study of T cells after yellow fever vaccination (dated by TCRdb to about 2019). The sample's treatment or condition label is to be understood as: live attenuated yellow fever vaccine strain. Library preparation employed 5' RACE. The sequencing machine was an Illumina NovaSeq 6000. The raw public reads went through TCRdb reprocessing: fastp at Q25, MiXCR clone calling, in-frame beta chains kept. One record per CDR3 amino acid sequence lists the most common genes and DNA. The sample table contains 350,000 to 450,000 distinct CDR3 sequences; only one count was recorded for about 19% of them. The top ten clones comprise roughly a sixth of the sample. Sequenced here: PBMCs, sampled before the yellow fever booster vaccination. The receptors originated from a man between 18 and 35 years old who received the YFV17D yellow fever vaccine.

This clonotype came up a few times. J is TRBJ1-5 and V is TRBV14; D unclear. The V end was cut by 0 bases, the J end by 4 bases, with 13 bases between. Germline CDR1 reads SGHDN; CDR2 reads FVKESK. The CDR3 has 16 amino acids. In nucleotides, the CDR3 is TGTGCCAGCAGCCAAGAGAGTGGAAGCGGTAATCAGCCCCAGCATTTT. Protein sequence: CASSQESGSGNQPQHF.

This clonotype was observed a handful of times. The chain links TRBV6-5 to TRBJ2-1; TRBD2 matches at 8 bases. The CDR3 is 15 residues long. The germline V gene has CDR1 MNHEY and CDR2 SVGAGI. The V and J ends lost 0 bases and 6 bases, in that order; junction bases with no gene match: 4. The CDR3 DNA follows: TGTGCCAGCAGTTACTCGACTAGCGTTACCAATGAGCAGTTCTTC. This encodes CASSYSTSVTNEQFF.

This clonotype was counted between two and nine times. The chain couples TRBV18 to TRBJ2-7; D is ambiguous. V lost 3 bases to trimming and J lost 4 bases, with 7 bases between them. There are 12 residues in the CDR3. The germline V gene encodes CDR1 KGHSH and CDR2 LQKENI. The DNA for the CDR3 is TGTGCCAGCTCACCCGACCGTTACGAGCAGTACGTC. Translated: CASSPDRYEQYV.

This chain uses TRBV25-1 with TRBJ2-3; possible D gene TRBD1, 5 bases. V lost 2 bases to trimming and J lost 1 base, with 10 bases between them. The V gene's germline CDR1 is MGHDK and CDR2 SYGVNS. CDR3 length: 15 amino acids. For the CDR3, the DNA is TGTGCCAGCAGTGAAACCAACAGGCGCACAGATACGCAGTATTTT. This translates into CASSETNRRTDTQYF.

The chain combines TRBV10-3 with TRBJ2-3; D may be TRBD2 (7 bases). Per germline, CDR1 ENHRY and CDR2 SYGVKD. The CDR3 covers 16 residues. V was trimmed by 6 bases and J by 1 base, leaving 17 bases between them. The CDR3: CAISALAGARTDTQYF. The CDR3 DNA follows: TGTGCCATCAGCGCCCTTGCGGGGGCGCGCACAGATACGCAGTATTTT.

This clonotype was picked up a small number of times. This chain uses TRBV7-2 with TRBJ2-1; 12 bases line up with TRBD1. The V gene end was trimmed by 6 bases and the J gene end by 4 bases; junction bases not matched to a gene: 7. The CDR3 extends over 16 amino acids. In germline, CDR1 is SGHTA, CDR2 FQGNSA. CDR3 bases: TGTGCCAGCAGTCCTCGGGACAGGGGGCCTTACAATGAGCAGTTCTTC. It encodes CASSPRDRGPYNEQFF.

The V call is TRBV5-1, the J call TRBJ2-1; 8 bases match TRBD2. V shed 0 bases, J shed 4 bases, and the junction held 12 bases outside the gene matches. CDR1 is SGHRS and CDR2 is YFSETQ in the germline V gene. The CDR3 has 18 amino acids. CDR3 in amino acids: CASSLEVVGGGRYNEQFF. CDR3 nucleotides: TGCGCCAGCAGCTTGGAAGTAGTTGGCGGGGGGCGATACAATGAGCAGTTCTTC.

This chain uses TRBV28 with TRBJ2-7; tentatively, D is TRBD1 or TRBD2 (5 bases each). This CDR3 has 13 amino acids. Germline-derived CDR1 and CDR2 are MDHEN and SYDVKM. Deletions cut 1 base from V and 4 bases from J, with 8 bases between. For the CDR3, the DNA is TGTGCCAGCAGTTTATCCGGGGCATACGAGCAGTACGTC. Protein product: CASSLSGAYEQYV.

A few counts support this clonotype. The rearrangement joins TRBV12-3 or TRBV12-4 to TRBJ1-1; D is unresolved. V dropped 8 bases and J dropped 5 bases, with 21 bases sitting between them. The CDR3 totals 15 residues. The CDR3 loop is CASLTGQGRWTEAFF. The CDR3 DNA sequence: TGTGCCAGCCTCACCGGCCAAGGGCGGTGGACTGAAGCTTTCTTT.

This clonotype occurred a few times. One junction end disagrees with the germline gene, perhaps due to a read error. The V call is TRBV20-1, the J call TRBJ1-1; D call uncertain. The CDR3 sequence is 13 residues long. Germline values: CDR1 DFQATT, CDR2 SNEGSKA (reference sequence). For the CDR3, the DNA is TGCAGTGGTAGACCGGCAGGGAACACTGAAGCTTTCTTT. This translates into CSGRPAGNTEAFF.

The rearrangement links TRBV6-2 or TRBV6-3 to TRBJ1-1; no firm D call. The germline V gene has CDR1 MNHEY and CDR2 SVGEGT. V was clipped by 4 bases and J by 7 bases, with 10 bases between them. The CDR3 length is 12 residues. The CDR3 coding sequence is TGTGCCAGCAGTTCGGGGATAAGTGAAGCTTTCTTT. Translated: CASSSGISEAFF.

This clonotype was counted a few times. The rearrangement uses TRBV5-1 and TRBJ2-3; 14 positions match TRBD2. The V and J ends lost 2 bases and 6 bases, in that order; junction bases with no gene match: 11. CDR1 is SGHRS and CDR2 is YFSETQ in the germline V gene. CDR3 length: 18 residues. The CDR3 loop is CASSLTGTSGGSFDTQYF. CDR3 nucleotides: TGCGCCAGCAGCTTAACAGGGACTAGCGGGGGAAGCTTTGATACGCAGTATTTT.

This clonotype came up a few times. V and J are TRBV6-5 and TRBJ1-2; D gene uncertain. Looked up from germline, CDR1 is MNHEY and CDR2 is SVGAGI. The CDR3 is made up of 13 amino acids. V gave up 6 bases and J gave up 0 bases, with 8 bases separating them. The CDR3 DNA reads as TGTGCCAGCAGGAGTACAGCTAACTATGGCTACACCTTC. Translated: CASRSTANYGYTF.

A few counts support this clonotype. At one of its ends the junction is not consistent with the germline gene, which may arise from a read error. CDR3 nucleotides: TGCAGCGTCGAAGGGACAGGGACTAATGAAAAACTGTTTTTT. This codes for CSVEGTGTNEKLFF. The V call is TRBV29-1, the J call TRBJ1-4, with 9 bases aligning to TRBD1. In germline, CDR1 is SQVTM, CDR2 ANQGSEA. This CDR3 region has 14 residues.

The chain combines TRBV20-1 with TRBJ2-2; D unclear. V dropped 3 bases and J dropped 6 bases, with 14 bases sitting between them. Germline V lookup: CDR1 DFQATT, CDR2 SNEGSKA (reference sequence). The CDR3 extends over 14 amino acids. The chain's CDR3 is CSASIGPTAGELFF. The CDR3 region has the DNA TGCAGTGCTAGCATCGGGCCTACGGCCGGGGAGCTGTTTTTT.

This clonotype was counted between two and nine times. The genes are TRBV6-1 and TRBJ2-2, with 8 positions matching TRBD1. This CDR3 spans 16 amino acids. Germline values: CDR1 MNHNS, CDR2 SASEGT. The J segment lost 0 bases and the V segment lost 3 bases, leaving 3 bases of the junction unmatched. CDR3 residues: CASSDETGANTGELFF. In DNA, the CDR3 is TGTGCCAGCAGTGACGAGACAGGGGCGAACACCGGGGAGCTGTTTTTT.

This clonotype was seen a handful of times. This rearrangement joins TRBV7-3 to TRBJ2-2; 11 bases agree with TRBD2. The CDR3 runs 16 residues. V shed 4 bases and J 1 base; nucleotides not matched to a gene: 2. In germline, CDR1 is SGHTA, CDR2 FQGTGA. In DNA form, the CDR3 reads TGTGCCAGCAGCTCTCTAGCGGGGGGGAACACCGGGGAGCTGTTTTTT. Translated: CASSSLAGGNTGELFF.

The sample holds a few counts of this clonotype. J is TRBJ2-1 and V is TRBV5-1, with D unresolved. Germline V CDR1 and CDR2: SGHRS, YFSETQ. The CDR3 contains 11 residues. V was trimmed by 3 bases and J by 8 bases, leaving 6 bases between them. As DNA, the CDR3 is TGCGCCAGCAGCTCGGTGTATGAGCAGTTCTTC. Translation: CASSSVYEQFF.

V gene TRBV7-8 combines with J gene TRBJ2-3; 10 nucleotides align to TRBD1. CDR3 length: 16 residues. CDR1 and CDR2 from the germline V gene are SGHVS and FQNEAQ. Germline trimming cut 5 bases from V and 2 bases from J; bases unmatched to any gene: 7. The CDR3 loop reads CASSPGTGAYTDTQYF. CDR3 bases: TGTGCCAGCAGCCCCGGGACAGGGGCCTACACAGATACGCAGTATTTT.

This clonotype has ten or more counts. In DNA, the CDR3 is TGTGCCACCTCGGGGGAGACAGGGGGCGAGCAGTACGTC. Translated: CATSGETGGEQYV. This sequence joins TRBV6-2 or TRBV6-3 and TRBJ2-7; TRBD1 agrees at 9 bases. Germline V gene data show CDR1 as MNHEY and CDR2 as SVGEGT. This CDR3 is 13 amino acids long. The ends lost 10 bases at V and 6 bases at J; junction bases unmatched: 10.

This clonotype appeared a few times. The genes are TRBV27 and TRBJ1-2, with 7 bases lining up with TRBD1. The CDR3 sequence is 13 residues long. J was trimmed by 4 bases and V by 5 bases; bases with no gene match: 4. Germline V lookup: CDR1 MNHEY, CDR2 SMNVEV (reference sequence). In DNA form, the CDR3 reads TGTGCCAGCAGTCCCGACAGGGCCTATGGCTACACCTTC. Protein: CASSPDRAYGYTF.

Only a few counts were recorded for this clonotype. The V and J genes are TRBV5-4 and TRBJ1-4, with 7 bases that match TRBD1. Looked up from germline, CDR1 is SGHNT and CDR2 is YYREEE (reference sequence). CDR3 length: 15 amino acids. The J segment lost 5 bases and the V segment lost 4 bases, leaving 8 bases of the junction unmatched. This CDR3 is CASSAIQGQNEKLFF. The CDR3 coding sequence is TGTGCCAGCAGCGCGATACAGGGGCAGAATGAAAAACTGTTTTTT.